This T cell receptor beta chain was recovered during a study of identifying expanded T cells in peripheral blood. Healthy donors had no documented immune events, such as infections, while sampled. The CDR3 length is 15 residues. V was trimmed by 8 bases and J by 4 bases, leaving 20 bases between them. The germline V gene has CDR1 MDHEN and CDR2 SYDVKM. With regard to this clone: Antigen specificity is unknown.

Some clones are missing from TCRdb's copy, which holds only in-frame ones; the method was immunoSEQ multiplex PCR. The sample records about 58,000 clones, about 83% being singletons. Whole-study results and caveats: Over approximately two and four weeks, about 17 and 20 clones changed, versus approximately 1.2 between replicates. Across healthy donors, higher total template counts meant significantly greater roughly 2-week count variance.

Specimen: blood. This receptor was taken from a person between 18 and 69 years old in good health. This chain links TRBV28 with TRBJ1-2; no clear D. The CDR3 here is CASRDGRGFTYGYTF. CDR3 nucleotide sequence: TGTGCCAGCCGAGATGGCAGAGGTTTTACCTATGGCTACACCTTC.